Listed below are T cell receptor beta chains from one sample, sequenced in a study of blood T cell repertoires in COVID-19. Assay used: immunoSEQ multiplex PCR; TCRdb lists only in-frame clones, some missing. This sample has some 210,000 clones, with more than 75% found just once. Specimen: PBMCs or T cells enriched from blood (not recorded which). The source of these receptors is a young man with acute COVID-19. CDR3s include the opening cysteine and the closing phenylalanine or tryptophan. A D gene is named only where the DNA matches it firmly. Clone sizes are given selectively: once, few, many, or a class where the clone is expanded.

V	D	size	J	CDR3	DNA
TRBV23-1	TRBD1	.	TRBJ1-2	CGTGGTGYTF	TGCGGGACAGGGGGTACCGGCTACACCTTC
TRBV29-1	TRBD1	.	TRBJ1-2	CSVEMGQMVYGYTF	TGCAGCGTCGAGATGGGACAGATGGTGTACGGCTACACCTTC
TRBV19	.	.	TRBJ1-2	CASLGLNYGYTF	TGTGCCAGTCTGGGCCTAAACTATGGCTACACCTTC
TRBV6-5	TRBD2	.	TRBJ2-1	CASRLAGAYEQFF	TGTGCCAGCAGACTAGCGGGGGCCTATGAGCAGTTCTTC
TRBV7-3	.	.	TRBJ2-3	CASSLTWGAHTDTQYF	TGTGCCAGCAGCTTAACGTGGGGAGCACACACAGATACGCAGTATTTT
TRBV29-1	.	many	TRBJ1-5	CSVEGEGSQPQHF	TGCAGCGTTGAGGGGGAGGGTAGTCAGCCCCAGCATTTT
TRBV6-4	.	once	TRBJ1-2	CASVNEAYGYTF	TGTGCCAGCGTAAATGAGGCCTATGGCTACACCTTC
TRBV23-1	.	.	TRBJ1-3	CASSQYGRGNTIYF	TGCGCCAGCAGTCAATATGGGAGGGGGAACACCATATATTTT
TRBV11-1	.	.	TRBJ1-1	CASSRGGSGMNTEAFF	TGTGCCAGCAGCCGGGGGGGTTCCGGAATGAACACTGAAGCTTTCTTT
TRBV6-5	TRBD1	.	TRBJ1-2	CASRGTGHGYTF	TGTGCCAGCAGGGGGACAGGTCATGGCTACACCTTC
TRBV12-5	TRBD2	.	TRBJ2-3	CASGLGLTSGGADTQYF	TGTGCTAGTGGTTTGGGCCTGACTAGCGGGGGGGCGGATACGCAGTATTTT
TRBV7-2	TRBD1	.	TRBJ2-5	CASSFETGGGTQYF	TGTGCCAGCAGCTTCGAGACAGGGGGTGGGACCCAGTACTTC
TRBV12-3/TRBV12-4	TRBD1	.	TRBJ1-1	CASRKGQNTEAFF	TGTGCCAGCAGAAAGGGACAGAATACTGAAGCTTTCTTT
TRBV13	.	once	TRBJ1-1	CASSLVRGYTEAFF	TGTGCCAGCAGCTTAGTCCGGGGGTACACTGAAGCTTTCTTT
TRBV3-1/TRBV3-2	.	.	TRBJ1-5	CASSQARMPNQPQHF	TGTGCCAGCAGCCAAGCGAGGATGCCGAATCAGCCCCAGCATTTT
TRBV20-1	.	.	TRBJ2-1	CSASIFGGSSYNEQFF	TGCAGTGCTAGTATTTTTGGGGGGAGCTCCTACAATGAGCAGTTCTTC
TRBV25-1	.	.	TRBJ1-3	CASRSPIGGRAGNTIYF	TGTGCCAGCAGATCACCAATTGGGGGCAGGGCTGGAAACACCATATATTTT
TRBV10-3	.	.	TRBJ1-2	CAISEPGYGYTF	TGTGCCATCAGTGAACCGGGCTATGGCTACACCTTC
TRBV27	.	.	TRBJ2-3	CASSFRQSTDTQYF	TGTGCCAGCAGTTTCAGACAGAGCACAGATACGCAGTATTTT
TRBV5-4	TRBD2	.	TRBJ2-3	CASSPGLAGDTQYF	TGTGCCAGCAGCCCCGGACTAGCGGGGGATACGCAGTATTTT
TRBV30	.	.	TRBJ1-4	CAWNLDRLNEKLFF	TGTGCCTGGAATCTAGACAGGCTTAATGAAAAACTGTTTTTT
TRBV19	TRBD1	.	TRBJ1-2	CASSITPDLPGQGARGYTF	TGTGCCAGTAGTATAACGCCAGACCTCCCCGGACAGGGGGCGCGTGGCTACACCTTC